This is a list of T cell receptor beta chains from one sample in a study of cytomegalovirus exposure and HLA in healthy donors. This table comes from immunoSEQ multiplex PCR, and its TCRdb copy is limited to in-frame clones, with some not included. The profile shows under 150,000 clones, around 86% of them singletons. The sample was PBMCs. The receptor source for this set is a young man in good health and CMV-seronegative. CDR3s include the opening cysteine and the closing phenylalanine or tryptophan. D genes are given only for firm matches. Size is stated for part of the rows, as once, few or many counts, or as a class when the clone is expanded.

J gene: TRBJ1-3
V gene: TRBV18
clone size: .
D gene: TRBD1
CDR3 protein: CASSGDRGRWIHSGNTIYF
CDR3 DNA: TGTGCCAGCTCAGGCGACAGGGGGCGGTGGATACACTCTGGAAACACCATATATTTT

J gene: TRBJ2-1
V gene: TRBV2
clone size: .
D gene: .
CDR3 protein: CATIGTEQFF
CDR3 DNA: TGTGCCACCATAGGGACAGAGCAGTTCTTC

J gene: TRBJ1-3
V gene: TRBV7-8
clone size: .
D gene: .
CDR3 protein: CASSLTGSGSGNTIYF
CDR3 DNA: TGTGCCAGCAGCTTGACAGGTTCAGGTTCTGGAAACACCATATATTTT

J gene: TRBJ1-2
V gene: TRBV4-3
clone size: .
D gene: .
CDR3 protein: CASSQERGSNGYTF
CDR3 DNA: TGCGCCAGCAGCCAAGAAAGGGGATCCAATGGCTACACCTTC

J gene: TRBJ1-3
V gene: TRBV4-3
clone size: .
D gene: TRBD1
CDR3 protein: CASSQGVRDRVLSGNTIYF
CDR3 DNA: TGCGCCAGCAGCCAAGGAGTCCGGGACAGGGTTCTCTCTGGAAACACCATATATTTT

J gene: TRBJ2-7
V gene: TRBV5-1
clone size: .
D gene: .
CDR3 protein: CASSRGTPPYEQYF
CDR3 DNA: TGCGCCAGCAGCCGCGGGACTCCTCCCTACGAGCAGTACTTC

J gene: TRBJ2-7
V gene: TRBV5-4
clone size: .
D gene: TRBD2
CDR3 protein: CASSLLAGVSYEQYF
CDR3 DNA: TGTGCCAGCAGCTTGCTAGCGGGGGTTTCCTACGAGCAGTACTTC

J gene: TRBJ1-2
V gene: TRBV12-5
clone size: .
D gene: .
CDR3 protein: CASALTEGPSYGYTF
CDR3 DNA: TGTGCTAGTGCCTTAACGGAGGGCCCGTCCTATGGCTACACCTTC

J gene: TRBJ2-2
V gene: TRBV9
clone size: once
D gene: TRBD2
CDR3 protein: CASSERPGLVPGELFF
CDR3 DNA: TGTGCCAGCAGCGAAAGGCCGGGACTAGTGCCCGGGGAGCTGTTTTTT

J gene: TRBJ1-1
V gene: TRBV9
clone size: .
D gene: .
CDR3 protein: CASSVDLGGLAYAFF
CDR3 DNA: TGTGCCAGCAGCGTAGATCTGGGGGGGTTGGCTTATGCTTTCTTT

J gene: TRBJ2-5
V gene: TRBV6-5
clone size: .
D gene: TRBD1
CDR3 protein: CASRSDRGETQYF
CDR3 DNA: TGTGCCAGCAGATCCGACAGGGGAGAGACCCAGTACTTC

J gene: TRBJ2-7
V gene: TRBV2
clone size: .
D gene: TRBD1
CDR3 protein: CASSEDRPISYEQYF
CDR3 DNA: TGTGCCAGCAGTGAGGACAGGCCTATCTCCTACGAGCAGTACTTC

J gene: TRBJ2-5
V gene: TRBV13
clone size: .
D gene: .
CDR3 protein: CASSLSPAATGEQYF
CDR3 DNA: TGTGCCAGCAGCTTATCGCCAGCCGCTACGGGAGAGCAGTACTTC

J gene: TRBJ1-1
V gene: TRBV18
clone size: .
D gene: .
CDR3 protein: CASSPQWAANTEAFF
CDR3 DNA: TGTGCCAGCTCACCGCAGTGGGCTGCGAACACTGAAGCTTTCTTT

J gene: TRBJ1-2
V gene: TRBV5-4
clone size: .
D gene: TRBD1
CDR3 protein: CASSNRGREGYTF
CDR3 DNA: TGTGCCAGCAGTAACAGGGGGCGGGAAGGCTACACCTTC

J gene: TRBJ2-7
V gene: TRBV7-9
clone size: .
D gene: TRBD2
CDR3 protein: CASSSTGGWGSYEQYF
CDR3 DNA: TGTGCCAGCAGCTCTACGGGGGGTTGGGGCTCCTACGAGCAGTACTTC

J gene: TRBJ1-1
V gene: TRBV4-2
clone size: once
D gene: .
CDR3 protein: CASSQERGGKAEAFF
CDR3 DNA: TGTGCCAGCAGCCAAGAACGGGGGGGTAAGGCTGAAGCTTTCTTT